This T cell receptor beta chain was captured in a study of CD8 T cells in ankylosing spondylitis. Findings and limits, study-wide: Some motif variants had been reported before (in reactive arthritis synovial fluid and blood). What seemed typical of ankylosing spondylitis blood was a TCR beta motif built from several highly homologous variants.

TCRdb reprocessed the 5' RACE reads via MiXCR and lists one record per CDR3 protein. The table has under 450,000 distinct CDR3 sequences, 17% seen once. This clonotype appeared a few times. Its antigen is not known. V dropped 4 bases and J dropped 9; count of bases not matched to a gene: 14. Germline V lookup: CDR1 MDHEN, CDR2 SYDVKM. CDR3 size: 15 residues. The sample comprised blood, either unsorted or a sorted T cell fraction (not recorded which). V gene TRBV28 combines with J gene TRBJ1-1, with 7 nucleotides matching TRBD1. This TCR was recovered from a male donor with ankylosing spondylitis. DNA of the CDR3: TGTGCCAGCAGTTCTCCCTCCCCCGGACAGGAAAAAGCTTTCTTT. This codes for CASSSPSPGQEKAFF.